These 27 T cell receptor beta chains share one sample of origin, sequenced in a study of blood T cell repertoires in COVID-19. Repertoires were generated with immunoSEQ multiplex PCR, while TCRdb's copy carries only in-frame clones and drops some. The sample has 200,000 to 250,000 clones; approximately 83% are singletons. The sequenced sample consisted of peripheral blood. The receptor set was obtained from a young woman with COVID-19, enrolled during active disease.

The chain combines TRBV7-9 with TRBJ2-7; no clear D. V lost 3 bases and J 0 bases, leaving 9 bases between the germline ends. The germline V gene encodes CDR1 SEHNR and CDR2 FQNEAQ (reference sequence). CDR3 length: 14 amino acids. CDR3 nucleotide sequence: TGTGCCAGCAGCTTCGGCGGCTCCTCCTACGAGCAGTACTTC. It yields the protein CASSFGGSSYEQYF.

This clone was picked up many times. The chain recombines TRBV10-3 with TRBJ2-7, with D possibly matching TRBD1 (5 bases). Deletions cut 2 bases from V and 8 bases from J, with 16 bases between. CDR3 length: 14 amino acids. In germline, CDR1 is ENHRY, CDR2 SYGVKD. The CDR3: CAISEVSGKGKQYF. The CDR3 bases are TGTGCCATCAGTGAGGTGTCAGGGAAGGGCAAGCAGTACTTC.

This clone has a handful of counts. The chain links TRBV7-9 to TRBJ1-1, with no clear D. This CDR3 contains 12 residues. CDR1 SEHNR and CDR2 FQNEAQ come from the germline V gene (reference sequence). The V and J ends lost 3 bases and 3 bases respectively, with 5 bases between them. DNA of the CDR3: TGTGCCAGCAGCTTCCCCTACACTGAAGCTTTCTTT. As protein: CASSFPYTEAFF.

The chain links TRBV27 to TRBJ1-1, with TRBD1 matching over 7 bases. CDR1 and CDR2 from the germline V gene are MNHEY and SMNVEV (reference sequence). CDR3 size: 15 residues. Trimming at V came to 8 bases and at J to 5 bases, leaving 14 bases not matched to a gene. CDR3 DNA sequence: TGTGCCAGCGTTGATGCGGAGACAGGGCAAACTGAAGCTTTCTTT. It specifies CASVDAETGQTEAFF.

The chain couples TRBV6-5 to TRBJ1-1; D is unclear. Germline loops: CDR1 MNHEY, CDR2 SVGAGI. V dropped 7 bases and J dropped 0 bases, with 12 bases sitting between them. The CDR3 spans 14 residues. CDR3 sequence: CASTTRGVNTEAFF. CDR3 in DNA: TGTGCCAGCACAACGCGGGGAGTGAACACTGAAGCTTTCTTT.

V is TRBV15 and J is TRBJ1-5; TRBD1 matches at 8 bases. The germline V gene has CDR1 LNHNV and CDR2 YYDKDF (reference sequence). The CDR3 loop spans 13 amino acids. J lost 7 bases, V lost 3 bases, and 2 bases had no gene match. Here the CDR3 reads CATSRTGEQPQHF. CDR3 in DNA: TGTGCCACCAGCAGGACAGGGGAACAGCCCCAGCATTTT.

The V call is TRBV6-2 or TRBV6-3, the J call TRBJ2-4; perhaps TRBD2 as D (7 bases). This CDR3 region has 16 residues. V lost 6 bases and J lost 6, with 21 bases in between. CDR1 and CDR2 from the germline V gene are MNHEY and SVGEGT. The CDR3 protein is CASSPHGGALGNIQYF. As DNA, the CDR3 is TGTGCCAGCAGCCCTCATGGGGGGGCCCTAGGAAACATTCAGTACTTC.

V gene TRBV11-2 combines with J gene TRBJ2-7, with 9 bases identical to TRBD1. Germline V gives CDR1 SGHAT, CDR2 FQNNGV. V was pared by 4 bases and J by 5 bases, with 12 bases of the junction left unmatched. The CDR3 extends over 16 amino acids. The chain's CDR3 is CASSSRDRVVRHEQYF. The CDR3 DNA reads TGTGCCAGCAGCTCACGGGACAGGGTTGTTCGACACGAGCAGTACTTC. The entire variable domain, with the rest obtained from reference TRBV11-2 and TRBJ2-7, is as follows: EAGVAQSPRYKIIEKRQSVAFWCNPISGHATLYWYQQILGQGPKLLIQFQNNGVVDDSQLPKDRFSAERLKGVDSTLKIQPAKLEDSAVYLCASSSRDRVVRHEQYFGPGTRLTVT.

This clone came up once. This rearrangement joins TRBV11-3 to TRBJ1-5; D gene ambiguous. CDR1 and CDR2 (germline): SGHNT, YENEEA. The CDR3 contains 13 residues. Trimming took off 9 bases at V and 7 bases at J, with 16 bases between the two ends. CDR3 sequence: CARRLSRSQPQHF. CDR3 DNA: TGTGCCAGAAGACTGTCTAGAAGCCAGCCCCAGCATTTT.

The rearrangement uses TRBV7-2 and TRBJ2-7; D is ambiguous. The CDR3 totals 14 residues. V gave up 5 bases and J gave up 2 bases, with 13 bases separating them. The germline V gene has CDR1 SGHTA and CDR2 FQGNSA. CDR3 residues: CASSPFIEAYEQYF. The CDR3 DNA reads TGTGCCAGCAGCCCCTTCATTGAGGCCTACGAGCAGTACTTC.

This sequence joins TRBV7-3 and TRBJ2-1, with D perhaps TRBD2 (6 bases). The CDR3 is 14 residues long. Trimming removed 3 bases at V and 7 bases at J, with 13 bases between. Germline V gene data show CDR1 as SGHTA and CDR2 as FQGTGA. The CDR3: CASSLSGPRNEQFF. DNA of the CDR3: TGTGCCAGCAGCTTGAGCGGGCCCAGGAATGAGCAGTTCTTC.

The gene calls are TRBV4-3 and TRBJ2-1; 9 nucleotides align to TRBD2. Germline values: CDR1 LGHNA, CDR2 YSLEER. The CDR3 has 16 amino acids. The V gene end was trimmed by 5 bases and the J gene end by 2 bases; junction bases not matched to a gene: 7. Here the CDR3 reads CASSDRLADAYNEQFF. As DNA, the CDR3 is TGCGCCAGCAGCGACCGACTAGCGGACGCCTACAATGAGCAGTTCTTC.

The J gene is TRBJ1-6, the V gene TRBV9, with 10 bases that match TRBD1. This CDR3 has 16 residues. The germline gives CDR1 SGDLS, CDR2 YYNGEE. Trimming took 2 bases from V and 7 from J; bases not matched to a gene: 6. CDR3 sequence: CASSVGTGALNSPLHF. CDR3 nucleotide sequence: TGTGCCAGCAGCGTTGGGACAGGGGCCCTAAATTCACCCCTCCACTTT. Together with reference TRBV9 and TRBJ1-6, the CDR3 gives the full variable domain: DSGVTQTPKHLITATGQRVTLRCSPRSGDLSVYWYQQSLDQGLQFLIQYYNGEERAKGNILERFSAQQFPDLHSELNLSSLELGDSALYFCASSVGTGALNSPLHFGNGTRLTVT.

The gene calls are TRBV7-2 and TRBJ2-1; 11 bases fit TRBD2. Trimming removed 5 bases from V and 2 bases from J; junction bases left unmatched: 2. Germline-derived CDR1 and CDR2 are SGHTA and FQGNSA. The CDR3 spans 15 residues. The CDR3 region has the DNA TGTGCCAGCAGCCCGGGACTAGCGGCCTACAATGAGCAGTTCTTC. Protein product: CASSPGLAAYNEQFF.

This chain uses TRBV28 with TRBJ1-2, with D tentatively TRBD1 (6 bases). Per the germline V gene, CDR1 is MDHEN and CDR2 is SYDVKM. This CDR3 spans 16 amino acids. Trimming left V 4 bases short and J 7 bases short, with 22 bases between. The CDR3 protein is CASSSQGHWGRSGYTF. The CDR3 DNA follows: TGTGCCAGCAGTTCACAGGGACATTGGGGGAGAAGTGGCTACACCTTC.

The V and J genes are TRBV19 and TRBJ1-2; maybe TRBD1 (6 bases). CDR1 is LNHDA and CDR2 is SQIVND in the germline V gene (reference sequence). This CDR3 is built from 15 residues. Between the trimmed V and J ends, which lost 5 bases and 0 bases, there was a span of 13 bases. CDR3 loop: CASSDPRGTNYGYTF. CDR3 sequence (DNA): TGTGCCAGTAGTGATCCCAGGGGAACTAACTATGGCTACACCTTC.

The rearrangement joins TRBV7-9 to TRBJ2-5; TRBD2 might be the D (5 bases). CDR1 and CDR2 from the germline V gene are SEHNR and FQNEAQ (reference sequence). V dropped 5 bases and J dropped 4 bases, with 14 bases sitting between them. CDR3 length: 14 residues. The chain's CDR3 is CASSQNNLAETQYF. The CDR3 bases are TGTGCCAGCAGCCAAAATAACCTAGCAGAGACCCAGTACTTC.

J is TRBJ1-3 and V is TRBV6-6; 9 bases are a match to TRBD1. This CDR3 contains 15 residues. The germline gives CDR1 MNHNY, CDR2 SVGAGI (reference sequence). J was trimmed by 0 bases and V by 6 bases; bases with no gene match: 3. CDR3 loop: CASRTTGGSGNTIYF. In nucleotides, the CDR3 is TGTGCCAGCAGAACGACAGGGGGCTCTGGAAACACCATATATTTT.

The CDR3 reads CASSRRGELEQFF. CDR3 coding DNA: TGTGCCAGCAGTCGACGGGGGGAACTCGAGCAGTTCTTC. This chain links TRBV27 with TRBJ2-1, with TRBD2 matching over 7 bases. The ends lost 5 bases at V and 10 bases at J; junction bases unmatched: 8. Germline V gives CDR1 MNHEY, CDR2 SMNVEV (reference sequence). The CDR3 loop spans 13 amino acids.

This chain connects TRBV6-2 or TRBV6-3 to TRBJ2-7; 8 bases map to TRBD1. Trimming took 2 bases from V and 2 from J; bases not matched to a gene: 11. Germline lookup yields CDR1 MNHEY and CDR2 SVGEGT. This CDR3 is 17 amino acids long. The CDR3 region has the DNA TGTGCCAGCAGTTACAGCGCGGGCAGGGGGCTTCCCTACGAGCAGTACTTC. It encodes CASSYSAGRGLPYEQYF.

The V gene is TRBV24-1, the J gene TRBJ2-5, with D maybe TRBD1 (5 bases). V was trimmed by 4 bases and J by 1 base, leaving 12 bases between them. CDR1 and CDR2 from the germline V gene are KGHDR and SFDVKD. This CDR3 has 15 amino acids. CDR3 sequence (DNA): TGTGCCACCAGTGAGTTGGGGCAGAGCCAAGAGACCCAGTACTTC. Residues: CATSELGQSQETQYF.

V is TRBV7-9 and J is TRBJ1-1, with no clear D. V was trimmed by 7 bases and J by 6 bases, leaving 18 bases between them. This CDR3 has 14 amino acids. CDR1 is SEHNR, CDR2 FQNEAQ, per germline (reference sequence). The CDR3, as DNA: TGTGCCAGCACAGCAGCGGTCAAAGAAGCTGAAGCTTTCTTT. Translated: CASTAAVKEAEAFF.

The chain joins TRBV7-9 to TRBJ2-3; weak D call: TRBD2 (6 bases). Trimming cost V 5 bases and J 3 bases, with 21 bases left between them. Germline CDR1 is SEHNR and CDR2 is FQNEAQ (reference sequence). The CDR3 sequence is 17 residues long. The CDR3 region has the DNA TGTGCCAGCAGCCCCGCTGGGTGGCGGGGAGAGACAGATACGCAGTATTTT. As protein: CASSPAGWRGETDTQYF.

This clone was observed once. The gene calls are TRBV11-3 and TRBJ2-3; TRBD2 is a possible D gene (6 bases). The germline V gene encodes CDR1 SGHNT and CDR2 YENEEA. This CDR3 comprises 14 residues. The V end was cut by 6 bases, the J end by 0 bases, with 10 bases between. CDR3 DNA: TGTGCCAGCAGTAGGGACTCTAGCACAGATACGCAGTATTTT. Translation gives CASSRDSSTDTQYF.

This clone was observed a handful of times. The V gene is TRBV5-6, the J gene TRBJ1-3, with unresolved D. Looked up from germline, CDR1 is SGHDT and CDR2 is YYEEEE. The CDR3 covers 14 residues. The V and J ends lost 9 bases and 0 bases respectively, with 13 bases between them. The CDR3 region is CATTRRPSGNTIYF. CDR3 DNA: TGTGCCACCACCAGGAGGCCCTCTGGAAACACCATATATTTT.

The CDR3 spells CASSPSGQGSYEQYF. The DNA for the CDR3 is TGCGCCAGCAGCCCTTCAGGACAGGGGTCCTACGAGCAGTACTTC. This chain uses TRBV4-1 with TRBJ2-7, with 9 bases aligning to TRBD1. Germline CDR1 reads MGHRA; CDR2 reads YSYEKL. Losses at the gene ends were 4 bases for V and 1 base for J; bases not matched to a gene: 5. The CDR3 runs 15 residues.

The chain has TRBV4-2 and TRBJ1-2, with a possible D match to TRBD1 (6 bases). The CDR3 has 16 amino acids. Germline V gene lookup returns CDR1 LGHNA and CDR2 YNFKEQ. Trimming pared 1 base from V and 0 bases from J, leaving 12 bases between. CDR3 region: CASSQGRTVSNYGYTF. The CDR3 DNA reads as TGTGCCAGCAGCCAAGGCCGGACAGTTTCTAACTATGGCTACACCTTC.